This TCR beta chain was observed in a study of preoperative IRX-2 immunotherapy in early breast cancer. Method: immunoSEQ multiplex PCR; TCRdb's copy keeps in-frame clones and lacks some. The sample records 25,000 to 30,000 clones, 82% being singletons. This CDR3 comprises 15 residues. Treatment reported: preoperative locoregional IRX-2 cytokine immunotherapy. Patients received preoperative, locoregional IRX-2 cytokine immunotherapy in a phase Ib study. This material was obtained from a patient treated with IRX-2 immunotherapy. The TCR comes from a human donor with breast cancer. The chain couples TRBV1 to TRBJ2-7; TRBD2 was called by the table and not checked on the DNA. TRBV1 is classified as a pseudogene. The CDR3 reads CASSQEVRDFYEQYF. In DNA form, the CDR3 reads TGCGCCAGCAGCCAAGAGGTACGGGACTTCTACGAGCAGTACTTC.